The present T cell receptor (beta chain) was sequenced within a study of blood T cells in healthy people across ages. Study observations and caveats: Total diversity from one million sequenced T cells was likely underestimated.

Through a sample-barcoded 5' primer and a J-beta primer mix, a second PCR was run for about 6 to 11 cycles. Researchers report that each sample yielded at least 2.5 million CDR3-containing paired-end reads. TCRdb redid the calling of the 5' RACE reads with MiXCR, one entry per CDR3 protein. The sample holds 1.8 million or so distinct CDR3 sequences; about 39% are singletons and the top ten take roughly 23%. Roughly 10 milliliters of peripheral blood were drawn from each donor. As for this clonotype: Its cognate antigen is unknown.

The CDR3 runs 17 residues. V was pared by 6 bases and J by 7 bases, with 29 bases between. CDR1 is DFQATT, CDR2 SNEGSKA, per germline (reference sequence). The chain carries TRBV20-1 and TRBJ2-3; a weak D match, TRBD2 (5 bases). Specimen: blood. This TCR was sampled from a human donor in good health. In nucleotides, the CDR3 is TGCAGTGCAGCCCCTTGGTCGAGCCCTAGCCGCTTGAATACGCAGTATTTT. Its protein is CSAAPWSSPSRLNTQYF.